This T cell receptor (beta chain) was identified in a study of cytomegalovirus exposure and HLA in healthy donors (dated by TCRdb to about 2017). For the wider study: An earlier analysis of approximately 550 of the donors reported 250 to 300 Gb of sequence data and roughly 110 million unique TCR beta sequences from about 180 million T cells. Both class I and class II loci were covered by HLA typing, at four-digit resolution. The study profiled the T cell repertoires of under 850 subjects by immunosequencing and related them to cytomegalovirus serostatus. The genetic ancestry cluster associated with self-reported Caucasian donors included about 84% of the 398 genotyped donors. An early release that covered roughly 600 HLA-typed donors contained approximately 300 gigabases of sequencing data and approximately 85 million unique TCR sequences. A later genetic analysis took genome-wide SNP genotypes for about three fifths of the roughly 700 donors and used that subset as a discovery cohort. To decide whether each TCR beta V gene segment behaved as functional or pseudogenic, an earlier analysis of some 580 of the donors relied on high-throughput TCR beta sequencing. On average, around 240,000 unique TCR beta nucleotide sequences were sequenced per donor among 398 genotyped donors of the cohort, with 15% to 20% of those sequences being non-productive. To predict cytomegalovirus infection status, the study brought together high-throughput TCR immunosequencing, statistical association of individual TCRs with disease status, and machine learning. A later analysis re-analyzed previously published TCR beta repertoires from 666 donors and added high-resolution HLA genotyping to study TCR occurrence patterns. Four to six DR-DQ haplotypes were handled as single units for association and clustering, since linkage in the cohort was strong. The study was designed to test whether signatures of past pathogen exposure could be identified by cataloging public T cell receptors. All discovery cohort repertoires had been generated on a single sequencing platform. Donor age, sex, ethnicity and CMV serostatus were compiled together with the repertoire data. Along with the roughly 610-subject first cohort, a separate validation cohort of 120 different subjects was used. Rather than drawing on any new phenotypic data, the later analysis identified candidate immune exposures from TCR beta sequences and the way those sequences occurred across donors. Typing coverage differed by locus: A, B, C, DRB1 and DQB1 were typed in roughly 629-630 donors, DQA1 in roughly 500, DPA1 in around 580, and DPB1 in just under 490. The paper's findings and limits, for the study overall: The classifier was reported to diagnose cytomegalovirus status with high specificity and sensitivity in both the original and validation cohorts. Compared with the approximately 710-donor mean, donors in an Asian-associated ancestry cluster had fewer N-insertions in productive TCRs, according to a later genetic analysis. Correlated functional status among segregating V segments might be attributable to linkage disequilibrium, but an unknown experimental factor could not be ruled out. Because HLA typing was unavailable for some donors at each locus, only the typed subset was used in association tests. Sequencing depth was assumed to be roughly uniform across donors in the presence/absence analyses, though that assumption may not hold. A later genetic analysis associated a missense DCLRE1C variant with V-gene and J-gene trimming of TCR beta chains, and an independent cohort replicated the association. In an earlier analysis of about 540 of the donors, most TCR beta V segments were observed in productive rearrangements about 87% or about 30% of the time, broadly matching IMGT annotations. Only TCR beta chains were sequenced in this cohort, and the absence of alpha or paired-chain data limited detectable features. In a later analysis, HLA-associated TCR beta chains were found to be more clonally expanded and to have lower generation probabilities than equally common non-associated chains. Roughly 15 rarely observed V segments, including chromosome 9 orphons, were excluded from the earlier analysis of about 600 of the donors because counts were too low. A total of 150 or so TCR beta chains were listed by the study as associated with cytomegalovirus. In a later analysis, TCR association rates were found to vary across HLA loci, with the most associated TCRs seen for DRB1 alleles and the fewest for HLA-C alleles. According to a later analysis, parvovirus B19, influenza, CMV and Epstein-Barr virus appeared linked to several top co-occurrence clusters. The only immune exposure information available for the cohort was CMV serostatus. Because the 87-base-pair reads could not distinguish some IMGT-functional V segments, including TRBV6-2 and TRBV6-3, those segments were excluded. The sequencing pipeline was judged likely to have produced a cluster of highly shared sequence variants as a technical artifact. Most TCR sequences were observed very rarely across donors, whereas some public TCRs were present in many individuals. In vitro tests confirmed that a few of the cytomegalovirus-associated TCR beta chains recognize cytomegalovirus antigens. Specific HLA alleles were associated with 15,000 to 20,000 TCR beta sequences at a false discovery rate of 0.05 in a later analysis. According to the authors, the approach could potentially be generalized to other disease states and immunological phenotypes. In a later analysis, most CMV-associated TCR beta chains were found to appear HLA-restricted, with HLA associations seemingly driven largely by CMV exposure. When HLA alleles, especially DR and DQ, strongly co-occurred, attributing TCR associations to individual alleles was difficult. A further reported finding was that TCR beta sequences accurately predicted the HLA-A and HLA-B alleles for most subjects in the first cohort.

V is shortened by 5 bases, J by 3 bases, and the region joining them spans 13 bases. Reading the germline V gene (reference sequence) gives CDR1 MNHNY and CDR2 SVGAGI. The CDR3 covers 14 residues, taking in both the cysteine and the phenylalanine. The retained sequence is limited to the CDR3, 42 bases, with the frame set at the first base. The library was built by means of the immunoSEQ multiplex PCR assay. The multiplex PCR relied on a mix of 60 forward primers for TCR Vbeta segments and 13 reverse primers for TCR Jbeta segments. The CDR3 region of rearranged TCR beta genes was amplified from genomic DNA with a multiplex PCR assay. Amplified TCR beta libraries were sequenced as 87-base-pair reads on the Illumina HiSeq System. As for how the authors treated the data: A later analysis tallied 75 million to 95 million unique TCR beta chains across the approximately 670 repertoires, and approximately 9.9 million of those chains were shared by two or more donors. Raw reads were error-corrected and collapsed into unique sequences by a nearest-neighbor algorithm in which closely related sequences were merged to remove PCR and sequencing errors. V, D and J gene segments were assigned by aligning CDR3 sequences to IMGT reference sequences. For a sequence to be retained, at least a six-nucleotide match to both a V gene segment and a J gene segment was required. Rearrangements were classified as productive when the CDR3 lacked stop codons and remained in frame with V and J, and all other rearrangements were classified as non-productive. CDR3 was defined by IMGT convention, running from the second conserved V-encoded cysteine to the conserved J-encoded phenylalanine. In an earlier analysis of some 550 of the donors, sequences lacking an unambiguous match to a single V gene segment were excluded. An earlier analysis of a few hundred of the donors classified V segments as functional when productive rearrangements were above 56.7% and as segregating when the standard deviation between donors was above 5%. A statistical classification framework was developed to diagnose cytomegalovirus status using the catalog of TCR beta chain sequences. A later analysis assigned V and J genes by comparing TCR nucleotide sequences with IMGT/GENE-DB human TR gene sequences. The TCRdist pipeline was used in a later analysis to assign CDR3 sequences and most-parsimonious VDJ recombination scenarios. In a later analysis, each TCR beta chain was defined by its CDR3 amino acid sequence together with its V-gene family, and reads lacking a unique V-gene family were excluded. As a way to deal with suspected cross-contamination and a sequencing artifact, a later analysis dropped hundreds of nucleotide sequences that were highly shared and had low generation probability. In a later analysis, a clonal expansion index was calculated for each public chain from normalized within-repertoire ranks of inferred template counts. In a later analysis, generation probabilities were computed with a VDJ recombination model fitted to out-of-frame rearrangements, and the resulting probabilities were checked against IGoR. A later analysis scored TCR-TCR, TCR-HLA and TCR-CMV co-occurrence with hypergeometric tests, applying a repertoire-size bias correction to TCR pairs. A later analysis estimated false discovery rates by permuting HLA or CMV assignments 20 times. In a later analysis, co-occurring TCRs were grouped with DBSCAN, and TCRdist sequence similarity was added when clustering was performed within HLA-allele-positive subsets. Co-occurrence clustering excluded repertoires with fewer than 30,000 or more than 120,000 public chains, plus five with anomalous nucleotide sharing. TCRdb mirrors the immuneACCESS table, restricted to in-frame sequences. Some clones are absent from its copies; in checked studies, under half trace to an unresolved V gene, and the reason for the others is unknown. Clonal size and the V and J genes are those of that table, whereas D and trimming came from the DNA. Recorded for this sample are under 250,000 clones; less than 85% of them occurred a single time. The ten largest account for approximately 0.6% of the sample.

With respect to this clone: No cognate antigen has been identified for it. Per-base qualities were not stored, and no clone one base away is much larger.

The cohort was made up of 500 to 850 healthy bone marrow donors. At the time of sampling, every cohort member was nominally healthy, though immune exposures that went unrecorded were likely present. The donor tested CMV seronegative and was one of the 352 seronegative cohort members. Each donor provided a peripheral blood sample, and peripheral blood mononuclear cells were used for TCR beta sequencing. The Qiagen DNeasy Blood Extraction Kit was used to extract genomic DNA from the blood cell samples. The TCR sequence derives from a man between 18 and 29 years old in good health and CMV-seronegative. The sample was PBMCs. This chain joins TRBV6-6 to TRBJ1-2; a tentative D call is TRBD1 (6 bases match). Here is the DNA: TGTGCCAGCAGTATCGGACAGCAAGACTATGGCTACACCTTC. Its coded protein is CASSIGQQDYGYTF.